The text below deals with one T cell receptor (beta chain). The sample comes from a study of T-cell reconstitution after alpha-beta-depleted transplantation in children. A library of TCRbeta sequences, prepared with unique molecular identifiers, was generated. MiXCR was run by TCRdb on the PCR reads, yielding one entry per CDR3 protein. Of approximately 590,000 distinct CDR3 sequences detected, 10% appear once; the ten largest clones hold 4% to 5%. CDR3 length: 14 amino acids. Trimming removed 5 bases at V and 5 bases at J, with 13 bases between. The germline gives CDR1 KGHSH, CDR2 LQKENI. The TCR was taken from a human donor who donated a stem cell graft to a child with acute myeloid leukemia. The chain carries TRBV18 and TRBJ2-1; D may be TRBD1 (6 bases). This sample comprised PBMCs from the stem cell graft donor, obtained from the stem cell graft. Written as DNA, the CDR3 is TGTGCCAGCTCAAGGGGCCCAGGGGACAATGAGCAGTTCTTC. Its protein product is CASSRGPGDNEQFF.